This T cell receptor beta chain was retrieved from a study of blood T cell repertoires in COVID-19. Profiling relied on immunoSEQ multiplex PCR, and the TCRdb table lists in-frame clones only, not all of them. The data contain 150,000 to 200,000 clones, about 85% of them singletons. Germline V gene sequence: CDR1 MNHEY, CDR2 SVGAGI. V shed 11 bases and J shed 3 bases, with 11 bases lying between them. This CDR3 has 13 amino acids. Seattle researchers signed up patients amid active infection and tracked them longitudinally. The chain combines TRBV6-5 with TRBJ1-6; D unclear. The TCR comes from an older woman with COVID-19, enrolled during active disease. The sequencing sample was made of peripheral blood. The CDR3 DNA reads TGTGCCGGTGCGCGGGGCTATAATTCACCCCTCCACTTT. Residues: CAGARGYNSPLHF.